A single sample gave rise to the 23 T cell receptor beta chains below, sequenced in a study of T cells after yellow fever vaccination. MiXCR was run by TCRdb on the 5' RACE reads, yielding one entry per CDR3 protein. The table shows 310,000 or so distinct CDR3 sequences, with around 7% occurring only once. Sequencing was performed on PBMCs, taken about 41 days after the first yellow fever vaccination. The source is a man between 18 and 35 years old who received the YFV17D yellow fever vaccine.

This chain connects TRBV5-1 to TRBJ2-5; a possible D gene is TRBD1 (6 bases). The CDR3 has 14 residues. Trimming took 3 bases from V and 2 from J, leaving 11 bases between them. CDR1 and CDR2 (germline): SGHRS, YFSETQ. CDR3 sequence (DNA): TGCGCCAGCAGCTCGGACAGCGCTCAAGAGACCCAGTACTTC. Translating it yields CASSSDSAQETQYF.

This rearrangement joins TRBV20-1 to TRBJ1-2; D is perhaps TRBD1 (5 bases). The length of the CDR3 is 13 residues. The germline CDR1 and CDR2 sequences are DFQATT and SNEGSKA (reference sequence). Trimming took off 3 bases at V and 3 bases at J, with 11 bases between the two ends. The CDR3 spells CSARVQGYYGYTF. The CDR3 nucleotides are TGCAGTGCTAGGGTGCAGGGATACTATGGCTACACCTTC.

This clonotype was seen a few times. The CDR3 DNA is TGCAGTGCTACCGTTTCGGGGGGCTTCGACTATGGCTACACCTTC. It is translated as CSATVSGGFDYGYTF. The V gene is TRBV20-1, the J gene TRBJ1-2; D perhaps matches TRBD1 (6 bases). CDR1 and CDR2 (germline): DFQATT, SNEGSKA (reference sequence). Trimming left V 4 bases short and J 3 bases short, with 18 bases between. This CDR3 region has 15 residues.

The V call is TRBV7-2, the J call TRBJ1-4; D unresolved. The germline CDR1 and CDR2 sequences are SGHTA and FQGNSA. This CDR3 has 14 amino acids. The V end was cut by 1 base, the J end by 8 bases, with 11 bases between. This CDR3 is CASSLVSSKEKLFF. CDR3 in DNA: TGTGCCAGCAGCTTAGTTTCCAGTAAGGAAAAACTGTTTTTT.

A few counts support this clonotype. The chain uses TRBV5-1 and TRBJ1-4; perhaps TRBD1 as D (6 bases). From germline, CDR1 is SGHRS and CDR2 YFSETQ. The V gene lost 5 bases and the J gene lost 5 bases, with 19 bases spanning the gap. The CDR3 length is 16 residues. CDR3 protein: CASRPTRGQGNEKLFF. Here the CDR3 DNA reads TGCGCCAGCAGACCCACTCGGGGCCAGGGGAATGAAAAACTGTTTTTT.

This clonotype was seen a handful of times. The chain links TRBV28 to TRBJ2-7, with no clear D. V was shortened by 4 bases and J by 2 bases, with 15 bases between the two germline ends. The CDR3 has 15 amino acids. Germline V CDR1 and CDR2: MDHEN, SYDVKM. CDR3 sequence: CASSSLRRLPYEQYV. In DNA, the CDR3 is TGTGCCAGCAGTTCCCTTCGCAGGCTGCCCTACGAGCAGTACGTC.

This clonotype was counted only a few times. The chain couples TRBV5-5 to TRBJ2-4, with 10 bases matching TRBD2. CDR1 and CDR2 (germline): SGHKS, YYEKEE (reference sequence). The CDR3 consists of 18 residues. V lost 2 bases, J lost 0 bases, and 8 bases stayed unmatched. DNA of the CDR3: TGTGCCAGCAGCTTTCATTTAGCGGGGGGTTTAGCCAAAAACATTCAGTACTTC. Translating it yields CASSFHLAGGLAKNIQYF.

CDR3: CSASRAVGYGYTF. The CDR3 region has the DNA TGCAGTGCTAGTAGGGCAGTGGGCTATGGCTACACCTTC. The chain links TRBV20-1 to TRBJ1-2; D unresolved. V gave up 3 bases and J gave up 4 bases, with 12 bases separating them. The CDR3 has 13 residues. Germline CDR1 is DFQATT and CDR2 is SNEGSKA (reference sequence).

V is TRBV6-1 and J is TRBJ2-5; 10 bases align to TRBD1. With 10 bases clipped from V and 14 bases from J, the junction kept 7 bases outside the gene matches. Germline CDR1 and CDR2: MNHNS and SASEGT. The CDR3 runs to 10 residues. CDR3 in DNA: TGTGCCACCGGGACAGGGGCCCGTTACTTC. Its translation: CATGTGARYF.

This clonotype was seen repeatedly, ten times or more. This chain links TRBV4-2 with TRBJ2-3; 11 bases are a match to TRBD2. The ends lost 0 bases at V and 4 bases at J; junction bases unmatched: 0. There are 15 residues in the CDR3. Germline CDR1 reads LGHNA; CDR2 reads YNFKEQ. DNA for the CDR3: TGTGCCAGCAGCCAAGATAGCGGGGGGGCAGATACGCAGTATTTT. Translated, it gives CASSQDSGGADTQYF.

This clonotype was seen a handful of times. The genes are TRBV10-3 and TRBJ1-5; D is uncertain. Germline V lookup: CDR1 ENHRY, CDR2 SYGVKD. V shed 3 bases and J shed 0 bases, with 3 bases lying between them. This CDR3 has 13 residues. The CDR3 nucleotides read TGTGCCATCAGTGACTATAGCAATCAGCCCCAGCATTTT. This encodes CAISDYSNQPQHF.

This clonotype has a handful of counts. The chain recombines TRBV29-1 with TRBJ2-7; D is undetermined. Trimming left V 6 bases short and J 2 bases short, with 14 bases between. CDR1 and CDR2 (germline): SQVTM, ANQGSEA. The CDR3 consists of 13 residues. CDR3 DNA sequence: TGCAGCGTCGCCGGTCTGAATACCTACGAGCAGTACTTC. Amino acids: CSVAGLNTYEQYF.

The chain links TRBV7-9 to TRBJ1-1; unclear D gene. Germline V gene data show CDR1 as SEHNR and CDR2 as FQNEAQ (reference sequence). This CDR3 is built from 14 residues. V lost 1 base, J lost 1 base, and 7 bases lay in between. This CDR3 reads CASSLVGENTEAFF. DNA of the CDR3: TGTGCCAGCAGCTTAGTTGGGGAGAACACTGAAGCTTTCTTT. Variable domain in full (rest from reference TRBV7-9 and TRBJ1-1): DTGVSQNPRHKITKRGQNVTFRCDPISEHNRLYWYRQTLGQGPEFLTYFQNEAQLEKSRLLSDRFSAERPKGSFSTLEIQRTEQGDSAMYLCASSLVGENTEAFFGQGTRLTVV.

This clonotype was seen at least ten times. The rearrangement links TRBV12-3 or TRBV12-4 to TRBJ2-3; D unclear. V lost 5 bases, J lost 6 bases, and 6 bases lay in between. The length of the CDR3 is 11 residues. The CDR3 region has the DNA TGTGCCAGCAGTGTCAGGGATACGCAGTATTTT. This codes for CASSVRDTQYF.

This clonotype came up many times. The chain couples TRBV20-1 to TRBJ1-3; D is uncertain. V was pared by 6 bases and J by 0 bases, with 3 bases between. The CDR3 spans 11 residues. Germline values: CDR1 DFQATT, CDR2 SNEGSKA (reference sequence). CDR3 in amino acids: CSASSGNTIYF. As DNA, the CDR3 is TGCAGTGCGAGCTCTGGAAACACCATATATTTT.

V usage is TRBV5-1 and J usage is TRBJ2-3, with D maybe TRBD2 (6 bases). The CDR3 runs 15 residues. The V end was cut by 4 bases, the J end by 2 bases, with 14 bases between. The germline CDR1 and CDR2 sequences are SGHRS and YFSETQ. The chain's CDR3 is CASSPLSGVTDTQYF. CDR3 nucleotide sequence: TGCGCCAGCAGCCCCCTTTCGGGGGTCACAGATACGCAGTATTTT.

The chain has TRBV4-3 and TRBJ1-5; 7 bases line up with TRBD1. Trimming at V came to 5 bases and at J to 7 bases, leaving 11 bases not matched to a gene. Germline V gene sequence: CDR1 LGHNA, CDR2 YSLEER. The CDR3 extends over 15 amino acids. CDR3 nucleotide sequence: TGCGCCAGCAGCAAGGGGGCAAACAGGGGCCAGCCCCAGCATTTT. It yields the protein CASSKGANRGQPQHF.

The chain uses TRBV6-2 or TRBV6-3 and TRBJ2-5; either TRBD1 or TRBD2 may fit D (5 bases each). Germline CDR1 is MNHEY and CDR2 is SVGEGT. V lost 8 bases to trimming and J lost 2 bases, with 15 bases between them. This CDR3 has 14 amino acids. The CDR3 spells CASVTGGGQETQYF. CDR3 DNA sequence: TGTGCCAGCGTCACCGGTGGGGGTCAAGAGACCCAGTACTTC.

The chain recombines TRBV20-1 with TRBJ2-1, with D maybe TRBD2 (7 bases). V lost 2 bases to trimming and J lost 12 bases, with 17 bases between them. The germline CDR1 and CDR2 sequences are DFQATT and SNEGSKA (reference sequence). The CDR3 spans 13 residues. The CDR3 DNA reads TGCAGTGCTAGACTCCATGGGGGGGGCCGGCAGTTCTTC. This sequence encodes CSARLHGGGRQFF.

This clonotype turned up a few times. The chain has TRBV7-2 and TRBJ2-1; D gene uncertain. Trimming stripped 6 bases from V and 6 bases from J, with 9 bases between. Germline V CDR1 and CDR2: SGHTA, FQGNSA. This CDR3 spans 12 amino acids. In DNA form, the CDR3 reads TGTGCCAGCAGGCTGGGAAGCAATGAGCAGTTCTTC. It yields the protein CASRLGSNEQFF.

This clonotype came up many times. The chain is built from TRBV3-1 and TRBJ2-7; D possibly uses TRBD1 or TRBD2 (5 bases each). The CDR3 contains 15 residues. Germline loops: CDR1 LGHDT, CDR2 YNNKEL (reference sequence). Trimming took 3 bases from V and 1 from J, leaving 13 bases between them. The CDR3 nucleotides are TGTGCCAGCAGCCAGGGACCACTCACGTCCTACGAGCAGTACTTC. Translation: CASSQGPLTSYEQYF.

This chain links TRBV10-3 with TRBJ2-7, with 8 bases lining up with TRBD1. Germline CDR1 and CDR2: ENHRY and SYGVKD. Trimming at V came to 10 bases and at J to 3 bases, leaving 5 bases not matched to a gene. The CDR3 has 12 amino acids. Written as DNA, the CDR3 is TGTGCCACCACGGACAGGGACTACGAGCAGTACTTC. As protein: CATTDRDYEQYF.

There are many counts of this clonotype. CDR3 sequence: CASSQGGWTGDYEQYF. The CDR3 DNA reads TGCGCCAGCAGCCAGGGGGGTTGGACAGGGGACTACGAGCAGTACTTC. The rearrangement links TRBV4-3 to TRBJ2-7; 9 bases are a match to TRBD1. The V gene's germline CDR1 is LGHNA and CDR2 YSLEER. The CDR3 spans 16 residues. V lost 3 bases and J lost 3; bases outside the gene matches: 9.